The present TCR beta chain was sequenced within a study of blood T cell repertoires in COVID-19. Study information: Acute and convalescent COVID-19 samples came from the United States, Italy and Spain. T cells, B-cell-depleted T cells, or PBMCs supplied cDNA or gDNA.

The CDR3 has 14 residues. Germline CDR1 reads LNHDA; CDR2 reads SQIVND (reference sequence). Deletions cut 0 bases from V and 2 bases from J, with 6 bases between. Under the authors' procedure: The authors estimated nucleated cell counts from reference gene primer amplification. Sequenced by immunoSEQ multiplex PCR; TCRdb stores in-frame clones only, minus some. The D gene and trimming were derived from the DNA, and the V and J assignments and clone size from that table. The data show tens of thousands of clones, around 81% seen once. The clonotype was recovered from a man older than 75 with acute or convalescent COVID-19. The sequenced sample was peripheral blood. The genes are TRBV19 and TRBJ2-3; D not resolved. The CDR3 region is CASSIELYTDTQYF. Here the CDR3 DNA reads TGTGCCAGTAGTATAGAGCTATACACAGATACGCAGTATTTT.